The 22 T cell receptor beta chains below were found in one sample sequenced in a study of cytomegalovirus exposure and HLA in healthy donors. The primer mix had 60 Vbeta and 13 Jbeta primers. TCRdb's table, derived via immunoSEQ multiplex PCR, lists solely in-frame clones and lacks some. The sample shows roughly 77,000 clones, roughly 70% of them seen only once. Material for sequencing was PBMCs. The receptors stem from a woman between 40 and 50 years old in good health and CMV-seropositive.

This sequence joins TRBV29-1 and TRBJ2-3, with 8 bases identical to TRBD2. The ends lost 6 bases at V and 6 bases at J; junction bases unmatched: 11. Germline V gene sequence: CDR1 SQVTM, CDR2 ANQGSEA. The CDR3 runs to 14 residues. The CDR3 protein is CSVFRGGAGDTQYF. Written as DNA, the CDR3 is TGCAGCGTCTTCCGGGGGGGGGCAGGTGATACGCAGTATTTT.

The chain employs TRBV9 and TRBJ2-5; 13 bases agree with TRBD2. Trimming cost V 2 bases and J 5 bases; bases outside gene matches: 0. CDR3 length: 14 amino acids. CDR1 SGDLS and CDR2 YYNGEE come from the germline V gene. CDR3 residues: CASSVTSGGETQYF. The CDR3 DNA follows: TGTGCCAGCAGCGTGACTAGCGGGGGGGAGACCCAGTACTTC.

The chain is built from TRBV7-2 and TRBJ2-5; 7 nucleotides match TRBD2. J was trimmed by 3 bases and V by 5 bases; bases with no gene match: 3. This CDR3 has 13 residues. Germline V CDR1 and CDR2: SGHTA, FQGNSA. The CDR3 is CASSRSGEETQYF. Here the CDR3 DNA reads TGTGCCAGCAGCAGGAGCGGGGAAGAGACCCAGTACTTC. The full variable domain, with the rest looked up from reference TRBV7-2 and TRBJ2-5, is GAGVSQSPSNKVTEKGKDVELRCDPISGHTALYWYRQSLGQGLEFLIYFQGNSAPDKSGLPSDRFSAERTGGSVSTLTIQRTQQEDSAVYLCASSRSGEETQYFGPGTRLLVL.

This rearrangement joins TRBV5-4 to TRBJ1-2, with D possibly being TRBD1 (5 bases). From germline, CDR1 is SGHNT and CDR2 YYREEE (reference sequence). The V end lost 3 bases, the J end lost 3 bases, and 21 bases lay between the germline ends. This CDR3 is 17 amino acids long. Here the CDR3 reads CASSWGVPQGTYYGYTF. The CDR3 DNA reads TGTGCCAGCAGCTGGGGGGTTCCTCAGGGAACCTACTATGGCTACACCTTC.

The chain links TRBV6-5 to TRBJ1-2, with D unclear. CDR3 length: 15 residues. Trimming shortened V by 4 bases and J by 7 bases, and 19 bases separated the two germline ends. Germline loops: CDR1 MNHEY, CDR2 SVGAGI. The CDR3 nucleotides read TGTGCCAGCAGTTTTGAGATCGGGTCAGCTTTTGGCTACACCTTC. Translation gives CASSFEIGSAFGYTF.

This clone occurred a few times. The rearrangement joins TRBV6-1 to TRBJ1-6; TRBD1 matches 7 bases. CDR1 and CDR2 (germline): MNHNS, SASEGT. With 4 bases clipped from V and 9 bases from J, the junction kept 9 bases outside the gene matches. CDR3 size: 15 residues. This chain's CDR3 is CASSVEGAAGSPLHF. DNA for the CDR3: TGTGCCAGCAGTGTAGAGGGGGCAGCAGGTTCACCCCTCCACTTT.

Worth noting for this clone: Lacking the conserved final phenylalanine or tryptophan, this CDR3 likely reflects a read error. This sequence joins TRBV5-1 and TRBJ1-3; the D is unclear. Per the germline V gene, CDR1 is SGHRS and CDR2 is YFSETQ. Trimming left V 0 bases short and J 0 bases short, with 10 bases between. CDR3 length: 16 amino acids. The CDR3 loop is CASSLAGGSSGNTIYL. The CDR3 DNA reads as TGCGCCAGCAGCTTGGCGGGCGGGAGCTCTGGAAACACCATATATCTT.

J is TRBJ1-2 and V is TRBV20-1; D remains ambiguous. The CDR3 covers 11 residues. Germline CDR1 reads DFQATT; CDR2 reads SNEGSKA (reference sequence). Trimming stripped 3 bases from V and 3 bases from J, with 5 bases between. CDR3 protein: CSASRDYGYTF. The CDR3 nucleotides are TGCAGTGCTAGCCGGGACTATGGCTACACCTTC.

J is TRBJ2-2 and V is TRBV5-1; D remains unclear. Germline CDR1 and CDR2: SGHRS and YFSETQ. Deletions cut 0 bases from V and 1 base from J, with 10 bases between. This CDR3 has 16 amino acids. CDR3 sequence reads: CASSLGFGQNTGELFF. The CDR3 region has the DNA TGCGCCAGCAGCTTGGGCTTTGGCCAGAACACCGGGGAGCTGTTTTTT. Supplemented by reference TRBV5-1 and TRBJ2-2, the full variable domain reads KAGVTQTPRYLIKTRGQQVTLSCSPISGHRSVSWYQQTPGQGLQFLFEYFSETQRNKGNFPGRFSGRQFSNSRSEMNVSTLELGDSALYLCASSLGFGQNTGELFFGEGSRLTVL.

V usage is TRBV5-1 and J usage is TRBJ1-1, with D possibly matching TRBD1 (6 bases). This CDR3 region has 15 residues. Germline V gene lookup returns CDR1 SGHRS and CDR2 YFSETQ. V lost 4 bases to trimming and J lost 6 bases, with 19 bases between them. The CDR3 spells CASSRLSGGLAEAFF. CDR3 sequence (DNA): TGCGCCAGCAGCCGACTAAGCGGGGGGCTGGCTGAAGCTTTCTTT.

The rearrangement links TRBV7-3 to TRBJ1-2; tentatively, D is TRBD1 (6 bases). Trimming took off 1 base at V and 6 bases at J, with 9 bases between the two ends. This CDR3 is built from 13 residues. CDR1 is SGHTA and CDR2 is FQGTGA in the germline V gene. The DNA of the CDR3 is TGTGCCAGCAGCTTAAACAGGGTAAATGGCTACACCTTC. Translating gives CASSLNRVNGYTF.

The chain recombines TRBV7-2 with TRBJ2-3, with D possibly TRBD2 on 5 matching bases. Trimming took 3 bases from V and 3 from J, leaving 7 bases between them. This CDR3 has 13 residues. CDR1 and CDR2 from the germline V gene are SGHTA and FQGNSA. CDR3: CASSFPGTDTQYF. CDR3 bases: TGTGCCAGCAGCTTCCCGGGGACAGATACGCAGTATTTT.

The chain is built from TRBV5-1 and TRBJ1-2; no reliable D call. The CDR3 loop spans 14 amino acids. Germline CDR1 is SGHRS and CDR2 is YFSETQ. Trimming stripped 0 bases from V and 8 bases from J, with 14 bases between. The CDR3 reads CASSLAEGKEGYTF. The CDR3 DNA reads as TGCGCCAGCAGCTTGGCCGAGGGAAAGGAAGGCTACACCTTC. Combining the CDR3 with reference TRBV5-1 and TRBJ1-2 gives the whole variable domain KAGVTQTPRYLIKTRGQQVTLSCSPISGHRSVSWYQQTPGQGLQFLFEYFSETQRNKGNFPGRFSGRQFSNSRSEMNVSTLELGDSALYLCASSLAEGKEGYTFGSGTRLTVV.

V usage is TRBV19 and J usage is TRBJ1-5; D not resolved. In germline, CDR1 is LNHDA, CDR2 SQIVND (reference sequence). The CDR3 totals 16 residues. V shed 7 bases and J shed 0 bases, with 16 bases lying between them. The DNA for the CDR3 is TGTGCCAGTACCCGCCACCGGGTCAATAGCAATCAGCCCCAGCATTTT. Translation gives CASTRHRVNSNQPQHF.

The chain carries TRBV25-1 and TRBJ1-5; D gene uncertain. The CDR3 totals 12 residues. Trimming removed 5 bases at V and 5 bases at J, with 7 bases between. Germline CDR1 MGHDK, CDR2 SYGVNS. The CDR3 here is CASSRVDQPQHF. CDR3 in DNA: TGTGCCAGCAGTAGAGTCGATCAGCCCCAGCATTTT.

This clone has only a few counts. The rearrangement links TRBV7-2 to TRBJ2-1; D is perhaps TRBD2 (7 bases). The CDR3 is made up of 16 amino acids. The V gene lost 2 bases and the J gene lost 9 bases, with 20 bases spanning the gap. CDR1 SGHTA and CDR2 FQGNSA come from the germline V gene. The CDR3 loop is CASSLTGREQGFEQFF. In DNA form, the CDR3 reads TGTGCCAGCAGCTTAACCGGGCGGGAGCAGGGGTTTGAGCAGTTCTTC. The full variable domain, rest sourced from reference TRBV7-2 and TRBJ2-1, is GAGVSQSPSNKVTEKGKDVELRCDPISGHTALYWYRQSLGQGLEFLIYFQGNSAPDKSGLPSDRFSAERTGGSVSTLTIQRTQQEDSAVYLCASSLTGREQGFEQFFGPGTRLTVL.

The J gene is TRBJ1-4, the V gene TRBV27; D remains unclear. The CDR3 extends over 15 amino acids. Germline V gene sequence: CDR1 MNHEY, CDR2 SMNVEV (reference sequence). V dropped 0 bases and J dropped 7 bases, with 12 bases sitting between them. CDR3 coding DNA: TGTGCCAGCAGTTTATCGGCTCCTCGGGGTGAAAAACTGTTTTTT. Translated, it gives CASSLSAPRGEKLFF. The complete variable domain, with remaining parts taken from reference TRBV27 and TRBJ1-4, reads EAQVTQNPRYLITVTGKKLTVTCSQNMNHEYMSWYRQDPGLGLRQIYYSMNVEVTDKGDVPEGYKVSRKEKRNFPLILESPSPNQTSLYFCASSLSAPRGEKLFFGSGTQLSVL.

The gene calls are TRBV11-2 and TRBJ1-2; 10 bases map to TRBD1. V lost 11 bases to trimming and J lost 2 bases; unmatched junction nucleotides: 11. The germline gives CDR1 SGHAT, CDR2 FQNNGV. The CDR3 runs 15 residues. The CDR3 reads CAANLGGQGNYGYTF. In DNA form, the CDR3 reads TGTGCCGCCAACTTAGGGGGACAGGGGAACTATGGCTACACCTTC.

This clone occurred a few times. The CDR3: CASIGTGTNYGYTF. The CDR3, as DNA: TGTGCCAGCATCGGGACAGGGACTAACTATGGCTACACCTTC. The chain employs TRBV6-5 and TRBJ1-2; 9 positions agree with TRBD1. V gave up 7 bases and J gave up 0 bases; unmatched junction bases: 3. The CDR3 is 14 amino acids. Germline CDR1 reads MNHEY; CDR2 reads SVGAGI.

The V gene is TRBV11-3, the J gene TRBJ1-6; possibly TRBD1 for D (6 bases). The germline gives CDR1 SGHNT, CDR2 YENEEA. The V end was cut by 2 bases, the J end by 10 bases, with 12 bases between. This CDR3 has 14 amino acids. The CDR3 DNA reads TGTGCCAGCAGCTTACGGCAGGGGAACTCACCCCTCCACTTT. Protein sequence: CASSLRQGNSPLHF. Based on the CDR3 plus reference TRBV11-3 and TRBJ1-6, the full variable domain is EAGVVQSPRYKIIEKKQPVAFWCNPISGHNTLYWYLQNLGQGPELLIRYENEEAVDDSQLPKDRFSAERLKGVDSTLKIQPAELGDSAVYLCASSLRQGNSPLHFGNGTRLTVT.

This clone has only a few counts. The V call is TRBV11-3, the J call TRBJ1-2; 8 bases agree with TRBD1. The CDR3 consists of 16 residues. Germline-derived CDR1 and CDR2 are SGHNT and YENEEA. The junction had 15 bases not matched to a gene; V was cut back by 6 bases and J by 6 bases. CDR3: CASSLDAWTGFNGYTF. The CDR3 DNA sequence: TGTGCCAGCAGTCTCGATGCGTGGACAGGGTTTAATGGCTACACCTTC.

This chain joins TRBV7-2 and TRBJ2-1; 9 bases agree with TRBD2. Trimming took 5 bases from V and 10 from J; bases not matched to a gene: 6. CDR1 is SGHTA and CDR2 is FQGNSA in the germline V gene. The CDR3 totals 13 residues. The CDR3 loop is CASSPGTSREQFF. CDR3 in DNA: TGTGCCAGCAGCCCCGGGACTAGCAGAGAGCAGTTCTTC. Combining the CDR3 with reference TRBV7-2 and TRBJ2-1 gives the whole variable domain GAGVSQSPSNKVTEKGKDVELRCDPISGHTALYWYRQSLGQGLEFLIYFQGNSAPDKSGLPSDRFSAERTGGSVSTLTIQRTQQEDSAVYLCASSPGTSREQFFGPGTRLTVL.